The present entry profiles one TCR beta chain with its context. Which cohort a participant joined came from the clinical history participants gave. The data were taken from a study of blood T cell repertoires in COVID-19. About the research overall: The United States, Italy and Spain were the sources of the acute and convalescent COVID-19 samples. In each case, the material was cDNA or gDNA derived from T cells, B-cell-depleted T cells, or PBMCs.

Original analysis: Reference gene primer amplification yielded estimated nucleated cell counts. TCRdb keeps only in-frame clones here, not all; method: immunoSEQ multiplex PCR. The D gene and trimming were derived from the DNA, and the V and J assignments and clone size from that table. The data show roughly 240,000 clones, about 83% seen once. The CDR3 is 13 amino acids. Trimming stripped 4 bases from V and 5 bases from J, with 9 bases between. Germline V CDR1 and CDR2: SNHLY, FYNNEI. The genes are TRBV2 and TRBJ1-5; D unclear. The sequenced sample was PBMCs or T cells enriched from blood (not recorded which). The receptor was isolated from a woman in her thirties or forties who had been exposed to COVID-19. The chain's CDR3 is CASSGELDQPQHF. The CDR3 bases are TGTGCCAGCAGTGGGGAGTTGGATCAGCCCCAGCATTTT.